This T cell receptor (beta chain) was observed in a study of radiotherapy plus CTLA-4 blockade in lung cancer. Produced via immunoSEQ multiplex PCR; TCRdb's table is partial and in-frame only. The data hold some 71,000 clones, with more than 70% observed a single time. In this sample, this clone turned up once. Antigen: not known. Germline V CDR1 and CDR2: MNHEY, SVGAGI. V gave up 6 bases and J gave up 2 bases, with 14 bases separating them. The length of the CDR3 is 14 residues. Whole-study findings and limits: Early blood T cell clone changes and increased post-radiation serum interferon-beta were reportedly the strongest response predictors. Blood saw expansion of tumor-derived TCR clones after radiotherapy plus ipilimumab.

The receptor was derived from a human donor with non-small cell lung cancer whose response to radiotherapy plus ipilimumab could not be evaluated. Some clones in this sample may be carry-over from other donors' samples. The chain employs TRBV6-5 and TRBJ2-7; D perhaps matches TRBD2 (6 bases). The specimen was peripheral blood, collected from a patient treated with radiotherapy plus ipilimumab. The CDR3 DNA reads TGTGCCAGCAGCCGCGGCCGCGGGACCTACGAGCAGTACTTC. Residues: CASSRGRGTYEQYF.